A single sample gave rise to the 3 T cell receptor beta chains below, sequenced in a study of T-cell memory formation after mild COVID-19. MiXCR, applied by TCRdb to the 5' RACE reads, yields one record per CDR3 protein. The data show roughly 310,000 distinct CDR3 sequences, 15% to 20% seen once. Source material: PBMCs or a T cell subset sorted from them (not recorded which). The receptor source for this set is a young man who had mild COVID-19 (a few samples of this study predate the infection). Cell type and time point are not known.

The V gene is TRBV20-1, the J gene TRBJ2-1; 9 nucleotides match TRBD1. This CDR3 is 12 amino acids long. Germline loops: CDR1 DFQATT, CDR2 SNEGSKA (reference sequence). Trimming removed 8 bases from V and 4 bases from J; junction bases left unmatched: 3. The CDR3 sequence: CSRTGVYNEQFF. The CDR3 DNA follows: TGCAGTCGGACAGGGGTATACAATGAGCAGTTCTTC.

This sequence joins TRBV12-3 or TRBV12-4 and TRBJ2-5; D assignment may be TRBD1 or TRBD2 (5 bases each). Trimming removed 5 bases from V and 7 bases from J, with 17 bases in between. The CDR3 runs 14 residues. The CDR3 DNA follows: TGTGCCAGCAGTCCTCCGGGACGTCAGTGGACCCAGTACTTC. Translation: CASSPPGRQWTQYF.

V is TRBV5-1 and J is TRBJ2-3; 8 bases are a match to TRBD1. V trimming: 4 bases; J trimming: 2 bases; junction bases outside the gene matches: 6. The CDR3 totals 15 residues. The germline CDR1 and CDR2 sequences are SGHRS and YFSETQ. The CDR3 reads CASSRDRTYTDTQYF. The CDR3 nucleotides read TGCGCCAGCAGCCGGGACAGGACGTACACAGATACGCAGTATTTT.